This TCR beta chain was observed in a study of T-cell reconstitution after alpha-beta-depleted transplantation in children. Study conclusions and caveats: About two months after transplant, alpha-beta T cells reportedly came from several hundred expanded graft clones. T-cell counts and diversity at one year post-transplant came mainly from newly produced T cells.

Germline CDR1 is SGHAT and CDR2 is FQNNGV. Trimming left V 7 bases short and J 2 bases short, with 15 bases between. This CDR3 has 14 amino acids. This clonotype was observed a few times. The antigen is not known. During its preparation, the TCRbeta library received unique molecular identifiers. TCRdb redid the calling of the PCR reads with MiXCR, one entry per CDR3 protein. This sample carries more than 200,000 distinct CDR3 sequences, roughly 15% of them seen once, and the ten largest clones take about 41%. This chain uses TRBV11-2 with TRBJ2-7, with D tentatively TRBD1 (6 bases). This sequence was found in a male patient aged 2 to 10 who had a stem cell transplant for acute lymphoblastic leukemia, so the T cells may come from the graft donor. The specimen was PBMCs, mostly from graft donor cells, collected 360 days after TCRalphabeta/CD19-depleted stem cell transplant. DNA for the CDR3: TGTGCCAGCACCGCGACAGGAGCTACCTACGAGCAGTACTTC. Translated: CASTATGATYEQYF.